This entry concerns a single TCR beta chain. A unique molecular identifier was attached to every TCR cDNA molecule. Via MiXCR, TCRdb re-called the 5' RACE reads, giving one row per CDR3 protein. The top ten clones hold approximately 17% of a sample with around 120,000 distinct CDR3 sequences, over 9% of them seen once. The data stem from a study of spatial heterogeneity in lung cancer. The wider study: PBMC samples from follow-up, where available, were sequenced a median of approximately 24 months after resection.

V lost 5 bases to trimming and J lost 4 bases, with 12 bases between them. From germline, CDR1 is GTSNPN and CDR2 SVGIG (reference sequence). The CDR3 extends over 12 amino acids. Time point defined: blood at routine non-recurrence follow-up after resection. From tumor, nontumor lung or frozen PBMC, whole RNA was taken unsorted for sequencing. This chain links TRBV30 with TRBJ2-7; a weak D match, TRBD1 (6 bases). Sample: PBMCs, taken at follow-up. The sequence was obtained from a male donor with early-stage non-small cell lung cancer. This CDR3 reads CAWGNRDYEQYF. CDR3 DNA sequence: TGTGCCTGGGGAAACAGGGATTACGAGCAGTACTTC. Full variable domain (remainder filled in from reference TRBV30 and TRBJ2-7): SQTIHQWPATLVQPVGSPLSLECTVEGTSNPNLYWYRQAAGRGLQLLFYSVGIGQISSEVPQNLSASRPQDRQFILSSKKLLLSDSGFYLCAWGNRDYEQYFGPGTRLTVT.